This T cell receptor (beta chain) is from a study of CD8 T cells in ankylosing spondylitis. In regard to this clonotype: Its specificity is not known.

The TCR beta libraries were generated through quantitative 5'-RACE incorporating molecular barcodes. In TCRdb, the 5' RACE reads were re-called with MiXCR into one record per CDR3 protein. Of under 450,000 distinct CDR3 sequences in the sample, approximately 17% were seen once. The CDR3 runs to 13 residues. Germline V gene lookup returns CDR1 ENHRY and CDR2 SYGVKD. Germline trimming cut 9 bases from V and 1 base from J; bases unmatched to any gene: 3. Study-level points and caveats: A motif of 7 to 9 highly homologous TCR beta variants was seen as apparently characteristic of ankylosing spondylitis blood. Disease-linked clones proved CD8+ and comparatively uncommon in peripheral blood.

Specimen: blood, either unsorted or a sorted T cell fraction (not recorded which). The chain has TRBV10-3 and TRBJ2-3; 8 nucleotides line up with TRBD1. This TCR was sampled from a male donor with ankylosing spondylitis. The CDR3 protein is CAIQQGGTDTQYF. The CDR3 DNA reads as TGTGCCATACAACAGGGGGGCACAGATACGCAGTATTTT.